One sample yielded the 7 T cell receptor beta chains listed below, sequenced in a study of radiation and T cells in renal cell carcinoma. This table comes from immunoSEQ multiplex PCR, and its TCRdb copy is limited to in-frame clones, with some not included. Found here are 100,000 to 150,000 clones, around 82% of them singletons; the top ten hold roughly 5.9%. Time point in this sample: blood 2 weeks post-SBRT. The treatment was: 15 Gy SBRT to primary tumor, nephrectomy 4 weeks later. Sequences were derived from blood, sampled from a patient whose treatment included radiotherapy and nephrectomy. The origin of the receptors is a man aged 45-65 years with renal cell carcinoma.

The CDR3 is CASSPGGYGYTF. The CDR3 DNA reads as TGTGCCAGCAGCCCCGGCGGTTATGGCTACACCTTC. The genes are TRBV6-8 and TRBJ1-2; D call uncertain. Germline lookup yields CDR1 MNHGY and CDR2 SAAAGT. The CDR3 consists of 12 residues. Trimming stripped 6 bases from V and 5 bases from J, with 10 bases between.

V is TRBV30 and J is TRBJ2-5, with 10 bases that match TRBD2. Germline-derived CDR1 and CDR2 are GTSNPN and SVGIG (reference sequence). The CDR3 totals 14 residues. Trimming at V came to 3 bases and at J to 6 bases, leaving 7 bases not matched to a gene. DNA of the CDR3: TGTGCCTGGAGCCCCCCTAGCGGGGGAAAGACCCAGTACTTC. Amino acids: CAWSPPSGGKTQYF. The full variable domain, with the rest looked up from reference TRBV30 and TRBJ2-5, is SQTIHQWPATLVQPVGSPLSLECTVEGTSNPNLYWYRQAAGRGLQLLFYSVGIGQISSEVPQNLSASRPQDRQFILSSKKLLLSDSGFYLCAWSPPSGGKTQYFGPGTRLLVL.

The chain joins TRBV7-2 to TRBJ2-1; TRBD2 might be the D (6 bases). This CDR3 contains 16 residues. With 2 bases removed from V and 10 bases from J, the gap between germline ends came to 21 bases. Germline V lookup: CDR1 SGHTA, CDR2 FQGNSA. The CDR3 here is CASSLIVASNRGEQFF. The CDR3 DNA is TGTGCCAGCAGCTTAATAGTGGCTAGCAATCGGGGGGAGCAGTTCTTC.

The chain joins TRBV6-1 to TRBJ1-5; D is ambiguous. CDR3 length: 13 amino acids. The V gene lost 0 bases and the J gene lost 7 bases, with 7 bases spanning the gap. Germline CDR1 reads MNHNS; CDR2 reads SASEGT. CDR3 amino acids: CASSEAERQPQHF. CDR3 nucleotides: TGTGCCAGCAGTGAAGCTGAAAGGCAGCCCCAGCATTTT.

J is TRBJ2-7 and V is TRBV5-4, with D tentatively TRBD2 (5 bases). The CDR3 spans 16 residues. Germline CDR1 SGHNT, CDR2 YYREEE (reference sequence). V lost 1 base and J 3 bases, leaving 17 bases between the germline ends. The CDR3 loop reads CASSLPRADAHYEQYF. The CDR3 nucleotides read TGTGCCAGCAGCTTGCCGCGGGCCGACGCCCACTACGAGCAGTACTTC. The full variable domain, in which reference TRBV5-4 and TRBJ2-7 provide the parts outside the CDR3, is ETGVTQSPTHLIKTRGQQVTLRCSSQSGHNTVSWYQQALGQGPQFIFQYYREEENGRGNFPPRFSGLQFPNYSSELNVNALELDDSALYLCASSLPRADAHYEQYFGPGTRLTVT.

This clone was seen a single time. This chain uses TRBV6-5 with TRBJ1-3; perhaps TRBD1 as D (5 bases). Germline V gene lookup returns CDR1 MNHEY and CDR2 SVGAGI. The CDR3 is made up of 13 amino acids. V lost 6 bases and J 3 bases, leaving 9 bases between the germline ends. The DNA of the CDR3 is TGTGCCAGCAGGGGGACGGTTGGAAACACCATATATTTT. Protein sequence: CASRGTVGNTIYF.

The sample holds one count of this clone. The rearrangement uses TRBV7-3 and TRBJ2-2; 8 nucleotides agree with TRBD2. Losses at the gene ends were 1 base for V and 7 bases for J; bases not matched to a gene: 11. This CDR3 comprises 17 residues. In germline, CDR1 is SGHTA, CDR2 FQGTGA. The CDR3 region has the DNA TGTGCCAGCAGCTTAAGGGCAGCGGGAGTCCTGGGCGGGGAGCTGTTTTTT. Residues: CASSLRAAGVLGGELFF.